Given below is one T cell receptor (beta chain) in context. The target of this receptor is not known. The sample holds no much larger clone one base away, and base qualities are not on file. The CDR3 goes from the cysteine to the phenylalanine over 14 residues. Only the CDR3 DNA is retained, 42 bases long and in frame from the first base. The germline V gene specifies MGHRA as CDR1 and YSYEKL as CDR2. After removal of 1 base from V and 9 bases from J, the junction retains 8 bases not matched to a gene. This sample is part of a study of T-cell memory formation after mild COVID-19 (dated by TCRdb to the early 2020s). For the study in its entirety: TCR sequence clusters from the two donors were found to be largely donor specific. Longitudinal TCRalpha and TCRbeta repertoire sequencing tracked T-cell clones expanding and contracting after mild COVID-19 in a couple of donors. The cohort was made up of two young adult volunteers, one female and one male, who were previously healthy. What the authors observed across the whole study: Clones contracting from day 15 to 85 had balanced CD4/CD8 phenotypes, while a second wave expanding from day 15 to 37 was biased towards CD4+. Some responding clones were detected in pre-infection memory, which suggested that pre-existing cross-reactive memory T cells had joined the SARS-CoV-2 response. Contracting CD4+ clones were found mainly in CM and EM memory subsets, while CD8+ clones were enriched in EMRA. Whether the second-wave clones peaking on day 37 were SARS-CoV-2 specific was not confirmed. Only two mild cases were covered in the study, and larger cohorts including severe cases with pre-infection samples were considered necessary.

Ficoll-Paque density gradient centrifugation was used to isolate PBMCs. Sequenced using an Illumina NovaSeq 6000. Using 5'RACE with constant-segment primers, TCRalpha and TCRbeta cDNA libraries were constructed, with sample barcodes and unique molecular identifiers added in the process. RNA was extracted from every sample with Trizol reagent. Amplification of the libraries took two PCR steps, and the second step added a second sample barcode plus Illumina TruSeq adapters. Sequencing of the libraries was done on an Illumina NovaSeq, producing 2 x 150 bp paired-end reads. The authors' analysis ran thus. With migec v1.2.7, reads were demultiplexed and then collapsed into UMI-guided consensus sequences. With mixcr v2.1.11, UMI consensuses were aligned to TRA and TRB V and J templates and assembled into clonotypes. Clonotypes were classified as expanded or contracted when called significant by both edgeR and NoisET, with noise models trained on biological replicates. For edgeR calls, the cutoffs were a false discovery rate-adjusted p below 0.01 and a log2 fold-change threshold of 1. As an exploratory analysis of dynamics, PCA with hierarchical clustering was applied to max-normalized trajectories of the 1000 most abundant clonotypes. Each responding clone was given a CD4 or CD8 phenotype based on the CD4+ and CD8+ repertoires, which had been sequenced separately. Using fastp trimming at Q25 and MiXCR clonotype assembly, TCRdb reanalyzed the public sequencing data and kept in-frame beta chains. CDR3 protein duplicates are merged, each entry listing the most common genes and DNA. These V and J calls are TCRdb output, not the study's own analysis. This sample lists about 160,000 distinct CDR3 sequences; about 28% were detected once. The top ten constitute more than 10% of the sample.

This chain joins TRBV4-1 to TRBJ1-1; 7 central nucleotides agree with TRBD1. Material: PBMCs or a T cell subset sorted from them (not recorded which). The source is an adult woman who had mild COVID-19 (a few samples of this study predate the infection). The sample titles of this study are shuffled in the database, so cell type and time point are left out; the donor was told from shared clones. Here the CDR3 is given as CASSQADRSLQAFF. The nucleotides are TGCGCCAGCAGCCAAGCGGACAGGTCCCTTCAAGCTTTCTTT.